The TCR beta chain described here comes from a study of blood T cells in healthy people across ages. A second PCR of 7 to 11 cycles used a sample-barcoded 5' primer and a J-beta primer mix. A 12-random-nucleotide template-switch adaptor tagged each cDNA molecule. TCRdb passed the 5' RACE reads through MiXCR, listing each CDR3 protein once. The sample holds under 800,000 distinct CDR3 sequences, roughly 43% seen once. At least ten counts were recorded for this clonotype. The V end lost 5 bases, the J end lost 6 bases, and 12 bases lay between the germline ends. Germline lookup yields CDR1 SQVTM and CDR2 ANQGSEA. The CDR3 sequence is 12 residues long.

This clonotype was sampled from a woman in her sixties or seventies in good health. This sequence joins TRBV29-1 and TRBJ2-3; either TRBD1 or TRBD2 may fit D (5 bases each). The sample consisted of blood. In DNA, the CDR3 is TGCAGCGTTTCCGGGGCTGGGGATACGCAGTATTTT. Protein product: CSVSGAGDTQYF.